This passage covers 24 T cell receptor beta chains from one sample sequenced in a study of read filtering for tumor transcriptome and immune sequencing. From approximately 430 ng of RNA, a library with molecular barcoded alpha/delta and beta/gamma adaptors was made. TCRdb reprocessed the reads via MiXCR and lists one record per CDR3 protein. The sample records approximately 59,000 distinct CDR3 sequences, 10% to 15% being singletons. The sample taken for sequencing was a population of CD138-negative cells sorted from bone marrow. The receptors stem from a donor aged 40 or older with multiple myeloma.

Of note for this clonotype: A much larger clone differs by one base, so this may be a read error. V gene TRBV7-9 combines with J gene TRBJ2-5, with D uncertain. The CDR3 extends over 14 amino acids. Germline V gene sequence: CDR1 SEHNR, CDR2 FQNEAQ (reference sequence). The CDR3 DNA reads as TGTGCCCGCAGCTTATCAATGGCACAAGAGACCCAGTACTTC. This encodes CARSLSMAQETQYF.

To note about this clonotype: This may come from a read error, since a much larger clone is one base off. In DNA, the CDR3 is TGTGCCAGCAGTTTATCGGGGGGCTCCTATAATTCACCCCGCCACTTT. This sequence encodes CASSLSGGSYNSPRHF. The V gene is TRBV12-3 or TRBV12-4, the J gene TRBJ1-6, with D maybe TRBD1 (6 bases). The CDR3 covers 16 residues.

With regard to this clonotype: This likely comes from a read error, as the CDR3 has no conserved phenylalanine or tryptophan at its end. The chain uses TRBV5-4 and TRBJ2-6; 10 positions match TRBD1. V lost 5 bases and J lost 0; bases outside the gene matches: 5. The germline V gene has CDR1 SGHNT and CDR2 YYREEE (reference sequence). CDR3 length: 17 residues. CDR3 sequence reads: CASRPGQGTSGANVLTS. DNA of the CDR3: TGTGCCAGCAGACCGGGACAGGGGACCTCTGGGGCCAACGTCCTGACTTCC.

This clonotype was seen ten or more times. This chain connects TRBV7-2 to TRBJ2-1; 10 bases agree with TRBD2. CDR3 length equals 15 residues. V lost 5 bases to trimming and J lost 6 bases; unmatched junction nucleotides: 7. CDR1 is SGHTA, CDR2 FQGNSA, per germline. The CDR3 spells CASSPSGLAFNEQFF. CDR3 DNA: TGTGCCAGCAGCCCCTCGGGACTAGCGTTCAATGAGCAGTTCTTC.

In this sample, this clonotype turned up a few times. The chain joins TRBV5-4 to TRBJ1-3; D gene ambiguous. The germline gives CDR1 SGHNT, CDR2 YYREEE (reference sequence). V was pared by 0 bases and J by 0 bases, with 7 bases between. CDR3 length: 15 amino acids. The CDR3 DNA reads as TGTGCCAGCAGCTTGGATTCCTACTCTGGAAACACCATATATTTT. This translates into CASSLDSYSGNTIYF.

This clonotype was detected ten times or more. The V gene is TRBV20-1, the J gene TRBJ2-5; 7 bases line up with TRBD1. V was pared by 3 bases and J by 0 bases, with 4 bases of the junction left unmatched. CDR1 and CDR2 from the germline V gene are DFQATT and SNEGSKA (reference sequence). CDR3 length: 14 amino acids. In nucleotides, the CDR3 is TGCAGTGCTAGGGACAGGATAAACCAAGAGACCCAGTACTTC. This gives the protein CSARDRINQETQYF.

In this sample, this clonotype turned up many times. The J gene is TRBJ1-4, the V gene TRBV5-5; tentative D call: TRBD1 (6 bases). Germline V gives CDR1 SGHKS, CDR2 YYEKEE (reference sequence). The CDR3 consists of 17 residues. Deletions cut 1 base from V and 7 bases from J, with 20 bases between. The CDR3 reads CASSLFSPNRAGEKLFF. The CDR3, as DNA: TGTGCCAGCAGCTTGTTCTCGCCAAACAGGGCGGGTGAAAAACTGTTTTTT.

On this clonotype itself: With a much larger clone just one base away, this may be a read error. The chain is built from TRBV4-1 and TRBJ1-1; possible D gene TRBD1, 6 bases. The CDR3 sequence is 16 residues long. Germline V lookup: CDR1 MGHRA, CDR2 YSYEKL. Written as DNA, the CDR3 is TGCGCCATCAGCCAAGATGGGGGGGGCTTGAACACTGAAGCTTTCTTT. Its protein product is CAISQDGGGLNTEAFF.

This clonotype was detected once. This sequence joins TRBV4-1 and TRBJ1-1; D gene unclear. The CDR3 length is 13 residues. V gave up 1 base and J gave up 2 bases, with 5 bases separating them. Germline V CDR1 and CDR2: MGHRA, YSYEKL. In DNA form, the CDR3 reads TGCGCCAGCAGCCAAGGGATCAACACTGAAGCTTTCTTT. Amino acid sequence: CASSQGINTEAFF.

This clonotype was counted once. The junction does not match germline at one end; this may be a read error. The chain employs TRBV12-3 or TRBV12-4 and TRBJ2-5; D call uncertain. The CDR3 sequence is 13 residues long. Here the CDR3 DNA reads TGTGCCAGCAGTTGGAATAGACAAGATACCCAGTACTTC. Encoded protein: CASSWNRQDTQYF.

This clonotype came up many times. The J gene is TRBJ1-5, the V gene TRBV7-9; the match to TRBD1 covers 9 bases. The ends lost 1 base at V and 1 base at J; junction bases unmatched: 2. This CDR3 is 16 amino acids long. The germline CDR1 and CDR2 sequences are SEHNR and FQNEAQ (reference sequence). The CDR3 protein is CASSLGGTGSNQPQHF. The CDR3 nucleotides read TGTGCCAGCAGCTTAGGTGGGACAGGGAGCAATCAGCCCCAGCATTTT.

The V call is TRBV20-1, the J call TRBJ2-7; perhaps TRBD1 as D (6 bases). CDR3 size: 15 residues. Trimming removed 5 bases from V and 5 bases from J, with 22 bases in between. Germline assignment: CDR1 DFQATT and CDR2 SNEGSKA (reference sequence). The CDR3 spells CSAVQGISTTNEQYF. Written as DNA, the CDR3 is TGCAGTGCTGTACAGGGAATCAGCACTACTAACGAGCAGTACTTC.

The DNA for the CDR3 is TGTGCCAGCAGTGACCCGACTAGCAGGGGGAACACCGGGGAGCTGTTTTTT. Amino acids: CASSDPTSRGNTGELFF. The chain recombines TRBV2 with TRBJ2-2, with D maybe TRBD2 (7 bases). The germline V gene encodes CDR1 SNHLY and CDR2 FYNNEI. The length of the CDR3 is 17 residues. Trimming took 3 bases from V and 1 from J, leaving 15 bases between them.

In this sample, this clonotype turned up many times. The V and J genes are TRBV6-2 or TRBV6-3 and TRBJ2-6, with unresolved D. Trimming cost V 8 bases and J 1 base, with 6 bases left between them. Germline CDR1 MNHEY, CDR2 SVGEGT. The length of the CDR3 is 13 residues. The CDR3 region has the DNA TGTGCCAGCCGCCTATCTGGGGCCAACGTCCTGACTTTC. Its translation: CASRLSGANVLTF.

This clonotype appeared many times. The chain has TRBV20-1 and TRBJ2-2, with 7 positions matching TRBD1. The trim removed 6 bases at V and 5 bases at J, leaving 12 bases unmatched. Germline CDR1 and CDR2: DFQATT and SNEGSKA (reference sequence). The CDR3 runs 15 residues. Written as DNA, the CDR3 is TGCAGTGCCCCGGACAGGCGCTTTCAGACCGGGGAGCTGTTTTTT. Translating gives CSAPDRRFQTGELFF.

By sample share, this clonotype is medium-sized. The chain has TRBV2 and TRBJ2-2; 10 nucleotides agree with TRBD2. The CDR3 is made up of 17 amino acids. The V segment lost 1 base and the J segment 0 bases; nucleotides outside the gene matches: 2. Germline CDR1 and CDR2: SNHLY and FYNNEI. The chain's CDR3 is CASSEELAGSNTGELFF. The CDR3 bases are TGTGCCAGCAGTGAAGAACTAGCGGGGTCGAACACCGGGGAGCTGTTTTTT.

To note about this clonotype: With a much larger clone just one base away, this may be a read error. The chain has TRBV28 and TRBJ1-5; 8 bases agree with TRBD1. Germline V gene lookup returns CDR1 MDHEN and CDR2 SYDVKM. This CDR3 contains 15 residues. CDR3 sequence: CASSFIGTGGQPQDF. The CDR3 nucleotides read TGTGCCAGCAGTTTTATCGGGACAGGAGGACAGCCCCAGGATTTT.

This clonotype has at least ten counts. The chain carries TRBV28 and TRBJ2-5, with TRBD2 matching 8 bases. Trimming cost V 7 bases and J 3 bases; bases outside gene matches: 16. Germline V gene lookup returns CDR1 MDHEN and CDR2 SYDVKM. This CDR3 region has 17 residues. The CDR3 region is CASNRGSASGYKETQYF. The CDR3 DNA follows: TGTGCCAGCAACCGAGGGAGCGCTAGCGGGTATAAAGAGACCCAGTACTTC.

This clonotype showed up many times. The chain is built from TRBV7-3 and TRBJ2-5; weak D call: TRBD1 (6 bases). Germline-derived CDR1 and CDR2 are SGHTA and FQGTGA. V was shortened by 5 bases and J by 4 bases, with 17 bases between the two germline ends. This CDR3 has 15 residues. The CDR3 here is CASSATGSRGETQYF. CDR3 sequence (DNA): TGTGCCAGCAGCGCTACAGGGTCGAGGGGAGAGACCCAGTACTTC.

Turning to this clonotype: A much larger clone lies a single base off, so this may be a read error. The chain joins TRBV7-2 to TRBJ2-7, with 8 bases matching TRBD2. Germline assignment: CDR1 SGHTA and CDR2 FQGNSA. This CDR3 has 16 amino acids. For the CDR3, the DNA is TGTGCCAGCGGCTTAGCGGGGCCCAATAGGGGCTACGAGCAGTACTTC. Encoded protein: CASGLAGPNRGYEQYF.

CDR3 nucleotide sequence: TGTGCCAGCAGCGAAGGGGCCAAGAACACTGAAGCTTTCTTT. Its translation is CASSEGAKNTEAFF. The chain joins TRBV7-3 to TRBJ1-1; D is possibly TRBD1 (5 bases). The CDR3 runs 14 residues. Germline V lookup: CDR1 SGHTA, CDR2 FQGTGA. Trimming removed 5 bases from V and 1 base from J, with 11 bases in between.

This clonotype was seen a handful of times. Since a much larger clone is just one base distant, this may be a read error. The rearrangement joins TRBV20-1 to TRBJ2-5; D could derive from TRBD1 or TRBD2 (5 bases each). V was trimmed by 0 bases and J by 4 bases, leaving 9 bases between them. Germline CDR1 DFQATT, CDR2 SNEGSKA (reference sequence). This CDR3 is 13 amino acids long. The CDR3 nucleotides are TGCAGTGCTAGAGAGGGGGACGGAGAGACCCAGTACTTC. It is translated as CSAREGDGETQYF.

For this clonotype: Relative to the germline gene, one junction end is altered; a read error may explain this. V and J are TRBV11-2 and TRBJ2-1; a weak D match, TRBD2 (6 bases). There are 14 residues in the CDR3. Germline values: CDR1 SGHAT, CDR2 FQNNGV. The chain's CDR3 is CASRNRENYNGQFF. CDR3 DNA: TGTGCCAGCAGAAATCGGGAGAACTACAATGGGCAGTTCTTC. The entire variable domain, with the rest obtained from reference TRBV11-2 and TRBJ2-1, is as follows: EAGVAQSPRYKIIEKRQSVAFWCNPISGHATLYWYQQILGQGPKLLIQFQNNGVVDDSQLPKDRFSAERLKGVDSTLKIQPAKLEDSAVYLCASRNRENYNGQFFGPGTRLTVL.

This clonotype has at least ten counts. This chain uses TRBV20-1 with TRBJ1-6, with 10 bases fitting TRBD1. In germline, CDR1 is DFQATT, CDR2 SNEGSKA (reference sequence). The J segment lost 9 bases and the V segment lost 1 base, leaving 3 bases of the junction unmatched. There are 14 residues in the CDR3. CDR3 loop: CSARAGTGASPLHF. In DNA, the CDR3 is TGCAGTGCTAGAGCCGGGACAGGGGCTTCACCCCTCCACTTT.